The clone carrying this T cell receptor (beta chain) occurred a few times. Its antigen is unknown. The data belong to a study of PD-1 blockade in classical Hodgkin lymphoma. Notes on the study in general: The study reported lower baseline TCR diversity in newly diagnosed patients than in healthy donors.

Time point described: newly diagnosed, previously untreated cHL patient sample. By magnetic negative selection, CD4+ T cells were purified from thawed PBMCs. Comparator PBMCs were from newly diagnosed, untreated classical Hodgkin lymphoma. V lost 0 bases and J 4 bases, leaving 10 bases between the germline ends. The CDR3 covers 15 residues. Germline V gives CDR1 LGHNA, CDR2 YSLEER. Generated by immunoSEQ multiplex PCR, the TCRdb table keeps only in-frame clones and is missing some. The sample records about 14,000 clones, around 83% being singletons. Sequencing was performed on CD4+ T cells from blood. V and J are TRBV4-3 and TRBJ1-5; D call uncertain. The TCR was taken from a human donor with classical Hodgkin lymphoma. CDR3 sequence (DNA): TGCGCCAGCAGCCAAGACTACAGCCGAAATCAGCCCCAGCATTTT. Amino acid sequence: CASSQDYSRNQPQHF.